What follows is one T cell receptor beta chain and its context. Its antigen is unknown. TCRdb analysed the 5' RACE reads with MiXCR anew, one entry per CDR3 protein. The table shows around 320,000 distinct CDR3 sequences, with around 19% occurring only once. These data belong to a study of T-cell memory formation after mild COVID-19. At the level of the study: TCR clusters were largely donor specific.

V gave up 6 bases and J gave up 0 bases, with 12 bases separating them. The CDR3 totals 15 residues. Per the germline V gene, CDR1 is MNHEY and CDR2 is SVGAGI. General study results and limits: A second wave expanding day 15 to 37 was CD4+-biased; contracting clones were balanced.

The sequencing sample was made of PBMCs or a T cell subset sorted from them (not recorded which). This TCR was recovered from a man aged 18 to 29 who had mild COVID-19 (a few samples of this study predate the infection). Cell type and time point are not known. V is TRBV6-5 and J is TRBJ1-5; D possibly corresponds to TRBD1 (6 bases). CDR3 sequence reads: CASSPDRISNQPQHF. As DNA, the CDR3 is TGTGCCAGCAGCCCGGACAGAATTAGCAATCAGCCCCAGCATTTT.